The rows below give T cell receptor beta chains drawn from one sample of a study of identical twins. TCRdb independently ran MiXCR on the 5' RACE reads; one entry per CDR3 protein. The sample includes about 810,000 distinct CDR3 sequences, about 12% of them seen just once. The sample also formed part of further work on yellow fever vaccine responses in identical twins.

Sequenced sample: PBMCs. These receptors all come from a woman between 18 and 29 years old in good health. Both conserved end residues are part of each CDR3. The order of the fields is clone size, D gene, CDR3 length, V gene, J gene, CDR3 protein, CDR3 DNA. A D gene is named only where the DNA matches it firmly. Size is omitted from some rows. Given values are once, few, many or a class for expanded clones.

clone size: NA
D gene: NA
CDR3 length: 17
V gene: TRBV18
J gene: TRBJ2-6
CDR3 protein: CASSPFSVGSGANVLTF
CDR3 DNA: TGTGCCAGCTCACCGTTTTCCGTGGGTTCTGGGGCCAACGTCCTGACTTTC

clone size: NA
D gene: TRBD1
CDR3 length: 16
V gene: TRBV6-4
J gene: TRBJ2-2
CDR3 protein: CASSEQGAVGTGELFF
CDR3 DNA: TGTGCCAGCAGTGAACAGGGGGCAGTTGGCACCGGGGAGCTGTTTTTT

clone size: NA
D gene: NA
CDR3 length: 18
V gene: TRBV11-1
J gene: TRBJ2-1
CDR3 protein: CASSSKSYRDNSYNEQFF
CDR3 DNA: TGTGCCAGCAGCTCTAAGTCATACCGGGACAACTCCTACAATGAGCAGTTCTTC

clone size: NA
D gene: NA
CDR3 length: 14
V gene: TRBV12-3/TRBV12-4
J gene: TRBJ2-5
CDR3 protein: CASTPRGSQETQYF
CDR3 DNA: TGTGCCAGCACTCCTAGGGGATCACAAGAGACCCAGTACTTC

clone size: few
D gene: NA
CDR3 length: 13
V gene: TRBV5-1
J gene: TRBJ2-5
CDR3 protein: CASSFTRAETQYF
CDR3 DNA: TGCGCCAGCAGCTTCACTAGGGCAGAGACCCAGTACTTC

clone size: NA
D gene: NA
CDR3 length: 14
V gene: TRBV6-2/TRBV6-3
J gene: TRBJ2-5
CDR3 protein: CASSPPILQETQYF
CDR3 DNA: TGTGCCAGCAGTCCCCCAATCCTCCAAGAGACCCAGTACTTC

clone size: few
D gene: NA
CDR3 length: 12
V gene: TRBV4-2
J gene: TRBJ1-1
CDR3 protein: CASYGANTEAFF
CDR3 DNA: TGTGCCAGCTACGGGGCGAACACTGAAGCTTTCTTT

clone size: NA
D gene: NA
CDR3 length: 11
V gene: TRBV29-1
J gene: TRBJ2-7
CDR3 protein: CSVESSYEQYF
CDR3 DNA: TGCAGCGTTGAAAGCTCCTACGAGCAGTACTTC

clone size: many
D gene: NA
CDR3 length: 13
V gene: TRBV20-1
J gene: TRBJ1-1
CDR3 protein: CSARDAGLTEAFF
CDR3 DNA: TGCAGTGCTAGAGATGCCGGGCTCACTGAAGCTTTCTTT

clone size: few
D gene: TRBD1
CDR3 length: 17
V gene: TRBV20-1
J gene: TRBJ1-1
CDR3 protein: CSARMGQAEPLGTEAFF
CDR3 DNA: TGCAGTGCTAGAATGGGACAGGCGGAACCCCTTGGGACTGAAGCTTTCTTT

clone size: few
D gene: NA
CDR3 length: 15
V gene: TRBV5-1
J gene: TRBJ2-5
CDR3 protein: CASSLEAIHGETQYF
CDR3 DNA: TGCGCCAGCAGCTTGGAGGCCATCCATGGAGAGACCCAGTACTTC

clone size: few
D gene: NA
CDR3 length: 16
V gene: TRBV6-5
J gene: TRBJ1-6
CDR3 protein: CASSYRPPPTNSPLHF
CDR3 DNA: TGTGCCAGCAGTTACCGGCCGCCACCGACTAATTCACCCCTCCACTTT

clone size: many
D gene: NA
CDR3 length: 18
V gene: TRBV27
J gene: TRBJ2-2
CDR3 protein: CASSLRGGYREGTGELFF
CDR3 DNA: TGTGCCAGCAGTTTAAGAGGAGGTTACAGGGAGGGTACCGGGGAGCTGTTTTTT

clone size: NA
D gene: TRBD2
CDR3 length: 13
V gene: TRBV6-6
J gene: TRBJ2-7
CDR3 protein: CASSGPSSYEQYF
CDR3 DNA: TGTGCCAGTAGCGGGCCAAGCTCCTACGAGCAGTACTTC

clone size: NA
D gene: TRBD1
CDR3 length: 16
V gene: TRBV5-6
J gene: TRBJ1-1
CDR3 protein: CASSLTGLGQGNEAFF
CDR3 DNA: TGTGCCAGCAGCTTGACCGGGTTGGGACAGGGGAATGAAGCTTTCTTT

clone size: many
D gene: NA
CDR3 length: 16
V gene: TRBV11-2
J gene: TRBJ2-1
CDR3 protein: CASIISPRQGGNEQFF
CDR3 DNA: TGTGCCAGCATCATATCACCGCGACAGGGAGGTAATGAGCAGTTCTTC

clone size: NA
D gene: NA
CDR3 length: 14
V gene: TRBV20-1
J gene: TRBJ1-2
CDR3 protein: CSAQGRTASYGYTF
CDR3 DNA: TGCAGTGCCCAGGGCCGGACAGCGTCCTATGGCTACACCTTC

clone size: few
D gene: NA
CDR3 length: 13
V gene: TRBV9
J gene: TRBJ1-5
CDR3 protein: CASSIDTYQPQHF
CDR3 DNA: TGTGCCAGCAGCATCGACACCTATCAGCCCCAGCATTTT

clone size: NA
D gene: NA
CDR3 length: 12
V gene: TRBV29-1
J gene: TRBJ1-2
CDR3 protein: CSVHSANYGYTF
CDR3 DNA: TGCAGCGTTCACTCGGCTAACTATGGCTACACCTTC

clone size: NA
D gene: NA
CDR3 length: 14
V gene: TRBV3-1
J gene: TRBJ2-3
CDR3 protein: CASSHRGRTDTQFF
CDR3 DNA: TGTGCCAGCAGCCACAGGGGCCGAACAGATACGCAGTTTTTT

clone size: few
D gene: TRBD2
CDR3 length: 14
V gene: TRBV20-1
J gene: TRBJ2-3
CDR3 protein: CSASRGGGSDTQYF
CDR3 DNA: TGCAGTGCTAGCCGGGGGGGGGGCTCAGATACGCAGTATTTT

clone size: NA
D gene: TRBD2
CDR3 length: 17
V gene: TRBV12-3/TRBV12-4
J gene: TRBJ2-1
CDR3 protein: CASRARNGGGNRNEQFF
CDR3 DNA: TGTGCCAGCAGAGCCCGTAACGGGGGAGGGAATCGGAATGAGCAGTTCTTC

clone size: few
D gene: TRBD2
CDR3 length: 16
V gene: TRBV5-1
J gene: TRBJ2-1
CDR3 protein: CASSLTGTSGLDEQFF
CDR3 DNA: TGCGCCAGCAGCTTAACCGGGACTAGCGGGTTAGATGAGCAGTTCTTC

clone size: few
D gene: NA
CDR3 length: 14
V gene: TRBV3-1
J gene: TRBJ2-1
CDR3 protein: CASSQAGLINEQFF
CDR3 DNA: TGTGCCAGCAGCCAAGCCGGTCTGATCAATGAGCAGTTCTTC

clone size: few
D gene: NA
CDR3 length: 12
V gene: TRBV5-1
J gene: TRBJ1-1
CDR3 protein: CASSSGKAEAFF
CDR3 DNA: TGCGCCAGCAGCTCGGGAAAAGCGGAAGCTTTCTTT

clone size: many
D gene: NA
CDR3 length: 13
V gene: TRBV7-9
J gene: TRBJ2-7
CDR3 protein: CASTPGHSYEQYF
CDR3 DNA: TGTGCCAGCACCCCGGGTCATTCCTACGAGCAGTACTTC

clone size: many
D gene: TRBD2
CDR3 length: 15
V gene: TRBV12-3/TRBV12-4
J gene: TRBJ2-5
CDR3 protein: CASSSGTTHQETQYF
CDR3 DNA: TGTGCCAGCAGTTCGGGGACTACCCACCAAGAGACCCAGTACTTC